Presented here are 22 T cell receptor beta chains from one specimen sequenced in a study of T cell changes during pregnancy in multiple sclerosis. Generated by immunoSEQ multiplex PCR, the TCRdb table keeps only in-frame clones and is missing some. The sample includes 55,000 to 75,000 clones, just over 90% of them seen just once. The specimen comprised peripheral blood, sampled after pregnancy. These receptors were taken from a female donor with multiple sclerosis, enrolled in a pregnancy study.

The CDR3 reads CASRHRPQMNTEAFF. The CDR3 bases are TGTGCCAGTAGACATCGCCCACAGATGAACACTGAAGCTTTCTTT. J is TRBJ1-1 and V is TRBV19; D is undetermined. Germline V gives CDR1 LNHDA, CDR2 SQIVND (reference sequence). CDR3 size: 15 residues. The germline V and J ends were trimmed by 6 bases and 0 bases, with 14 bases remaining between them.

The CDR3 here is CASSLTGGLYNEQFF. The CDR3 nucleotides read TGTGCCAGCAGCTTAACAGGGGGTCTTTACAATGAGCAGTTCTTC. This rearrangement joins TRBV5-4 to TRBJ2-1, with 8 bases fitting TRBD1. The germline V gene encodes CDR1 SGHNT and CDR2 YYREEE (reference sequence). The CDR3 is made up of 15 amino acids. With 2 bases clipped from V and 4 bases from J, the junction kept 5 bases outside the gene matches.

This chain links TRBV6-6 with TRBJ2-2; the D is unclear. The V end lost 4 bases, the J end lost 7 bases, and 10 bases lay between the germline ends. The CDR3 contains 13 residues. Per germline, CDR1 MNHNY and CDR2 SVGAGI (reference sequence). The CDR3 region is CASSSFSLGELFF. DNA of the CDR3: TGTGCCAGCAGTTCCTTTAGCCTCGGGGAGCTGTTTTTT.

This chain uses TRBV28 with TRBJ2-7, with 7 bases aligning to TRBD1. The V gene end was trimmed by 6 bases and the J gene end by 2 bases; junction bases not matched to a gene: 13. CDR3 length: 16 amino acids. Germline V CDR1 and CDR2: MDHEN, SYDVKM. The CDR3: CASSYGAGTVPYEQYF. As DNA, the CDR3 is TGTGCCAGCAGCTACGGCGCCGGGACAGTCCCCTACGAGCAGTACTTC.

The chain is built from TRBV25-1 and TRBJ2-2; TRBD1 matches 7 bases. The length of the CDR3 is 16 residues. Germline values: CDR1 MGHDK, CDR2 SYGVNS. Trimming took 3 bases from V and 4 from J; bases not matched to a gene: 8. Written as DNA, the CDR3 is TGTGCCAGCAGTGACGGGGACAGAGCACCCACCGGGGAGCTGTTTTTT. Translating gives CASSDGDRAPTGELFF.

This chain uses TRBV10-3 with TRBJ1-2; TRBD1 aligns across 9 bases. The V segment lost 6 bases and the J segment 3 bases; nucleotides outside the gene matches: 14. The CDR3 consists of 17 residues. Germline V lookup: CDR1 ENHRY, CDR2 SYGVKD. CDR3 sequence: CAISPGQGEVMDYGYTF. For the CDR3, the DNA is TGTGCCATCAGCCCGGGACAGGGAGAGGTAATGGACTATGGCTACACCTTC.

The chain links TRBV30 to TRBJ2-1, with 10 bases fitting TRBD2. Trimming at V came to 4 bases and at J to 4 bases, leaving 4 bases not matched to a gene. The CDR3 covers 14 residues. The V gene's germline CDR1 is GTSNPN and CDR2 SVGIG (reference sequence). The CDR3, as DNA: TGTGCCTGGATGGCAGCGGGAGGGTACAATGAGCAGTTCTTC. Amino acid sequence: CAWMAAGGYNEQFF. The full variable domain, with the rest looked up from reference TRBV30 and TRBJ2-1, is SQTIHQWPATLVQPVGSPLSLECTVEGTSNPNLYWYRQAAGRGLQLLFYSVGIGQISSEVPQNLSASRPQDRQFILSSKKLLLSDSGFYLCAWMAAGGYNEQFFGPGTRLTVL.

The chain has TRBV5-1 and TRBJ2-1, with a tentative D call TRBD2 (7 bases). The CDR3 covers 16 residues. Trimming took 0 bases from V and 1 from J, leaving 11 bases between them. Germline CDR1 SGHRS, CDR2 YFSETQ. The CDR3 DNA sequence: TGCGCCAGCAGCTTGGGAGGGGGAGGGTCCTACAATGAGCAGTTCTTC. Amino acids: CASSLGGGGSYNEQFF.

The chain employs TRBV2 and TRBJ2-7; D is unresolved. The CDR3 is made up of 12 amino acids. V was trimmed by 3 bases and J by 12 bases, leaving 15 bases between them. Germline V gene sequence: CDR1 SNHLY, CDR2 FYNNEI. The CDR3, as DNA: TGTGCCAGCAGTGAGATAGACTTCTTCTCGTACTTC. This encodes CASSEIDFFSYF.

The chain links TRBV9 to TRBJ2-3; D is perhaps TRBD2 (5 bases). This CDR3 has 17 amino acids. Trimming shortened V by 4 bases and J by 0 bases, and 18 bases separated the two germline ends. Germline-derived CDR1 and CDR2 are SGDLS and YYNGEE. Here the CDR3 reads CASSLPSAALSTDTQYF. CDR3 bases: TGTGCCAGCAGCCTCCCCTCAGCGGCTCTTAGCACAGATACGCAGTATTTT.

The rearrangement uses TRBV9 and TRBJ1-1; 7 nucleotides agree with TRBD1. Germline values: CDR1 SGDLS, CDR2 YYNGEE. The length of the CDR3 is 13 residues. After removal of 3 bases from V and 4 bases from J, the junction contained 3 bases not matched to a gene. The CDR3 region is CASSARQGTEAFF. The CDR3 bases are TGTGCCAGCAGCGCCCGACAGGGCACTGAAGCTTTCTTT. Looking up the rest from reference TRBV9 and TRBJ1-1 gives the full variable domain: DSGVTQTPKHLITATGQRVTLRCSPRSGDLSVYWYQQSLDQGLQFLIQYYNGEERAKGNILERFSAQQFPDLHSELNLSSLELGDSALYFCASSARQGTEAFFGQGTRLTVV.

This chain connects TRBV6-4 to TRBJ2-1; 9 bases are a match to TRBD2. The CDR3 runs 14 residues. Germline values: CDR1 MRHNA, CDR2 SNTAGT. V was pared by 6 bases and J by 9 bases, with 9 bases of the junction left unmatched. CDR3 residues: CASRPSGNRGEQFF. The CDR3 nucleotides are TGTGCCAGCAGACCTAGCGGGAATAGGGGTGAGCAGTTCTTC.

The count of this clone is one. This sequence joins TRBV27 and TRBJ1-1; 9 nucleotides line up with TRBD1. The V and J ends lost 0 bases and 5 bases, in that order; junction bases with no gene match: 10. This CDR3 region has 17 residues. CDR1 MNHEY and CDR2 SMNVEV come from the germline V gene (reference sequence). This chain's CDR3 is CASSLSSGGGQGTEAFF. The CDR3 DNA sequence: TGTGCCAGCAGTTTATCGAGCGGGGGGGGACAGGGAACTGAAGCTTTCTTT.

The chain carries TRBV7-9 and TRBJ1-4, with 7 nucleotides matching TRBD1. Per the germline V gene, CDR1 is SEHNR and CDR2 is FQNEAQ (reference sequence). V lost 4 bases to trimming and J lost 7 bases; unmatched junction nucleotides: 9. This CDR3 has 15 amino acids. In nucleotides, the CDR3 is TGTGCCAGCAGCTCCGACAGGGTGATAGGTGAAAAACTGTTTTTT. As protein: CASSSDRVIGEKLFF. The full variable domain, with the rest looked up from reference TRBV7-9 and TRBJ1-4, is DTGVSQNPRHKITKRGQNVTFRCDPISEHNRLYWYRQTLGQGPEFLTYFQNEAQLEKSRLLSDRFSAERPKGSFSTLEIQRTEQGDSAMYLCASSSDRVIGEKLFFGSGTQLSVL.

This clone occurred a few times. This sequence joins TRBV14 and TRBJ2-7; 7 bases are shared with TRBD1. The CDR3 runs to 13 residues. Germline CDR1 and CDR2: SGHDN and FVKESK. J gave up 7 bases and V 0 bases, and 3 bases lay outside the gene matches. The CDR3 nucleotides read TGTGCCAGCAGCCAAGAACTGACAGGGGAGCAGTACTTC. Translating it yields CASSQELTGEQYF.

This clone was seen once. The chain couples TRBV20-1 to TRBJ1-1, with D perhaps TRBD1 (6 bases). V lost 3 bases to trimming and J lost 9 bases, with 11 bases between them. Germline values: CDR1 DFQATT, CDR2 SNEGSKA (reference sequence). The CDR3 length is 11 residues. The CDR3 region is CSASAGVKAFF. The CDR3 bases are TGCAGTGCTAGCGCAGGGGTTAAAGCTTTCTTT.

This chain uses TRBV2 with TRBJ2-1; perhaps TRBD1 as D (5 bases). Per the germline V gene, CDR1 is SNHLY and CDR2 is FYNNEI. V was cut by 7 bases and J by 4 bases, with 14 bases left in between. This CDR3 comprises 14 residues. The CDR3 sequence: CASTPDSQYNEQFF. The DNA of the CDR3 is TGTGCCAGCACCCCAGACAGTCAATACAATGAGCAGTTCTTC.

The rearrangement uses TRBV10-3 and TRBJ2-2; 12 bases are a match to TRBD1. The junction had 5 bases not matched to a gene; V was cut back by 6 bases and J by 6 bases. Germline loops: CDR1 ENHRY, CDR2 SYGVKD. This CDR3 has 15 amino acids. The CDR3 protein is CAISAGTGGSGELFF. Written as DNA, the CDR3 is TGTGCCATCAGCGCCGGGACAGGGGGCTCCGGGGAGCTGTTTTTT.

The table lists this clone with a count of one. The rearrangement joins TRBV9 to TRBJ1-4; a weak D match, TRBD1 (6 bases). Germline V gene data show CDR1 as SGDLS and CDR2 as YYNGEE. Trimming left V 3 bases short and J 5 bases short, with 17 bases between. CDR3 length: 16 residues. As DNA, the CDR3 is TGTGCCAGCAGCGCCGACCTGGGACATAAGAATGAAAAACTGTTTTTT. This codes for CASSADLGHKNEKLFF.

This clone was counted once. The gene calls are TRBV5-6 and TRBJ2-3, with 9 bases fitting TRBD2. In germline, CDR1 is SGHDT, CDR2 YYEEEE. This CDR3 has 16 residues. With 0 bases clipped from V and 3 bases from J, the junction kept 5 bases outside the gene matches. This CDR3 reads CASSLATSGRTDTQYF. CDR3 nucleotides: TGTGCCAGCAGCTTGGCCACGAGCGGGAGGACAGATACGCAGTATTTT.

The gene calls are TRBV27 and TRBJ2-3; 9 bases line up with TRBD2. This CDR3 has 15 amino acids. Germline V gene lookup returns CDR1 MNHEY and CDR2 SMNVEV (reference sequence). Losses at the gene ends were 9 bases for V and 3 bases for J; bases not matched to a gene: 10. The CDR3 reads CASKREDGGTDTQYF. In nucleotides, the CDR3 is TGTGCCAGTAAGCGGGAGGACGGAGGAACAGATACGCAGTATTTT.

The chain carries TRBV6-5 and TRBJ1-1, with D hard to call. CDR3 size: 13 residues. Germline-derived CDR1 and CDR2 are MNHEY and SVGAGI. V lost 6 bases to trimming and J lost 8 bases, with 16 bases between them. The CDR3 DNA is TGTGCCAGCAGAATCGGGAAACAGACAGAAGCTTTCTTT. Residues: CASRIGKQTEAFF.